The 13 T cell receptor beta chains reported below all come from one sample, sequenced in a study of cytomegalovirus exposure and HLA in healthy donors. Use of 60 Vbeta and 13 Jbeta primers characterized the PCR. Measured with immunoSEQ multiplex PCR; TCRdb has only the in-frame clones, and not every one. The table records about 190,000 clones, about 90% of them present only once. The specimen sequenced was PBMCs. The receptors here all came from a boy aged 2-9 years in good health and CMV-seronegative.

This chain connects TRBV5-6 to TRBJ2-6; 7 positions match TRBD1. V gave up 4 bases and J gave up 3 bases; unmatched junction bases: 10. The CDR3 runs 17 residues. Germline lookup yields CDR1 SGHDT and CDR2 YYEEEE. The CDR3, as DNA: TGTGCCAGCAGCGGTAACAGGGGTAGGGGTGGGGCCAACGTCCTGACTTTC. It is translated as CASSGNRGRGGANVLTF.

The chain links TRBV5-1 to TRBJ2-7; 7 bases match TRBD1. Trimming removed 4 bases from V and 0 bases from J; junction bases left unmatched: 13. The germline V gene has CDR1 SGHRS and CDR2 YFSETQ. The CDR3 runs 17 residues. The CDR3 nucleotides are TGCGCCAGCAGCCTCGTGCCCAGGACAGGACCCTCCTACGAGCAGTACTTC. Protein: CASSLVPRTGPSYEQYF.

The V and J genes are TRBV9 and TRBJ1-1, with TRBD1 identical over 8 bases. Germline-derived CDR1 and CDR2 are SGDLS and YYNGEE. V shed 0 bases and J 6 bases; nucleotides not matched to a gene: 10. This CDR3 is built from 16 residues. CDR3 protein: CASSVAPPGGESEAFF. The CDR3 DNA follows: TGTGCCAGCAGCGTAGCTCCCCCAGGGGGCGAATCTGAAGCTTTCTTT.

This clone was seen a single time. The chain combines TRBV7-9 with TRBJ2-5; D gene uncertain. Germline assignment: CDR1 SEHNR and CDR2 FQNEAQ (reference sequence). V was cut by 3 bases and J by 1 base, with 9 bases left in between. CDR3 size: 14 residues. The CDR3 sequence: CASSFPQIQETQYF. The DNA for the CDR3 is TGTGCCAGCAGCTTCCCCCAGATCCAAGAGACCCAGTACTTC.

The chain links TRBV7-3 to TRBJ2-1; 7 nucleotides align to TRBD1. V trimming: 3 bases; J trimming: 1 base; junction bases outside the gene matches: 3. Germline CDR1 SGHTA, CDR2 FQGTGA. The CDR3 length is 15 residues. The CDR3 DNA sequence: TGTGCCAGCAGCTTTCAGACAGGGTCCTACAATGAGCAGTTCTTC. It is translated as CASSFQTGSYNEQFF.

Comments on this clone: Other DNA sequences within the sample encode an identical CDR3. This rearrangement joins TRBV6-5 to TRBJ1-5; the D gene is possibly TRBD1 (5 bases). Germline V CDR1 and CDR2: MNHEY, SVGAGI. CDR3 length: 14 amino acids. The V gene lost 6 bases and the J gene lost 5 bases, with 14 bases spanning the gap. The CDR3 DNA sequence: TGTGCCAGCAGCCCCGGACAAATAGATCAGCCCCAGCATTTT. Encoded protein: CASSPGQIDQPQHF.

This clone was observed once. The rearrangement links TRBV28 to TRBJ1-4; D is perhaps TRBD1 (6 bases). CDR3 size: 15 residues. V was clipped by 4 bases and J by 7 bases, with 16 bases between them. The germline CDR1 and CDR2 sequences are MDHEN and SYDVKM. CDR3 sequence reads: CASSSGGGKAEKLFF. The CDR3 DNA is TGTGCCAGCAGTTCCGGGGGGGGCAAGGCTGAAAAACTGTTTTTT.

V gene TRBV29-1 combines with J gene TRBJ2-7; perhaps TRBD1 as D (6 bases). V was pared by 4 bases and J by 2 bases, with 12 bases between. The germline V gene has CDR1 SQVTM and CDR2 ANQGSEA. This CDR3 comprises 13 residues. CDR3 sequence (DNA): TGCAGCGTTGTCGACAGGCCAGCCTACGAGCAGTACTTC. It yields the protein CSVVDRPAYEQYF.

This clone was seen only a few times. The chain employs TRBV5-4 and TRBJ1-1; 9 nucleotides agree with TRBD1. The length of the CDR3 is 17 residues. The germline gives CDR1 SGHNT, CDR2 YYREEE (reference sequence). V lost 3 bases and J lost 1; bases outside the gene matches: 10. The CDR3 sequence is CASSSPGTGKGNTEAFF. The CDR3 DNA is TGTGCCAGCAGCTCGCCGGGGACAGGGAAAGGGAACACTGAAGCTTTCTTT.

The rearrangement uses TRBV7-6 and TRBJ2-3, with D unclear. With 5 bases removed from V and 6 bases from J, the gap between germline ends came to 15 bases. CDR1 SGHVS and CDR2 FNYEAQ come from the germline V gene. CDR3 length: 14 amino acids. In DNA form, the CDR3 reads TGTGCCAGCAGCCAGGATCCAGCCATGGATACGCAGTATTTT. It yields the protein CASSQDPAMDTQYF.

The CDR3 sequence: CASSLALGGDHRNEQFF. CDR3 DNA sequence: TGCGCCAGCAGCTTGGCTCTTGGGGGGGATCACAGGAATGAGCAGTTCTTC. The rearrangement links TRBV5-1 to TRBJ2-1, with 7 nucleotides matching TRBD2. This CDR3 is built from 17 residues. Looked up from germline, CDR1 is SGHRS and CDR2 is YFSETQ. The V and J ends lost 0 bases and 7 bases, in that order; junction bases with no gene match: 13. Filled out from reference TRBV5-1 and TRBJ2-1, the complete variable domain reads KAGVTQTPRYLIKTRGQQVTLSCSPISGHRSVSWYQQTPGQGLQFLFEYFSETQRNKGNFPGRFSGRQFSNSRSEMNVSTLELGDSALYLCASSLALGGDHRNEQFFGPGTRLTVL.

The V and J genes are TRBV30 and TRBJ2-3; maybe TRBD2 (5 bases). CDR1 is GTSNPN, CDR2 SVGIG, per germline (reference sequence). The CDR3 runs to 13 residues. Trimming removed 1 base from V and 5 bases from J, with 10 bases in between. CDR3 bases: TGTGCCTGGAGTGGAATAGAGGGAGATACGCAGTATTTT. Its protein product is CAWSGIEGDTQYF.

This chain connects TRBV6-1 to TRBJ2-5, with 9 bases identical to TRBD1. The J call may not be correct, given that the DNA end is closer to TRBJ2-7. The CDR3 is 15 amino acids. CDR1 is MNHNS, CDR2 SASEGT, per germline. The CDR3, as DNA: TGTGCCGGCCCGAAGACAGGGGGTTTCATCGACGAGCAGTACTTC. It yields the protein CAGPKTGGFIDEQYF.